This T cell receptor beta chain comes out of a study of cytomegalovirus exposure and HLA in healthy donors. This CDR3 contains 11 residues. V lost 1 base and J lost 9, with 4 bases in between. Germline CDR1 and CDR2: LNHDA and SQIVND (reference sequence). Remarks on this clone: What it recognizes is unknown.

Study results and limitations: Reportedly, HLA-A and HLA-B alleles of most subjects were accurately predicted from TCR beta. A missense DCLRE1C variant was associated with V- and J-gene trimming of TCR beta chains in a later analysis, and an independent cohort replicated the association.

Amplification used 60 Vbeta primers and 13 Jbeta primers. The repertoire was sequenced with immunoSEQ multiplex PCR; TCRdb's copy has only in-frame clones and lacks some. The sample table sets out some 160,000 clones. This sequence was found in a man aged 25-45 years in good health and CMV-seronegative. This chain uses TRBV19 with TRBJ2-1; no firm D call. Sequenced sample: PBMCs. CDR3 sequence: CASSIVSEQFF. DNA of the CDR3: TGTGCCAGTAGTATAGTCTCTGAGCAGTTCTTC.